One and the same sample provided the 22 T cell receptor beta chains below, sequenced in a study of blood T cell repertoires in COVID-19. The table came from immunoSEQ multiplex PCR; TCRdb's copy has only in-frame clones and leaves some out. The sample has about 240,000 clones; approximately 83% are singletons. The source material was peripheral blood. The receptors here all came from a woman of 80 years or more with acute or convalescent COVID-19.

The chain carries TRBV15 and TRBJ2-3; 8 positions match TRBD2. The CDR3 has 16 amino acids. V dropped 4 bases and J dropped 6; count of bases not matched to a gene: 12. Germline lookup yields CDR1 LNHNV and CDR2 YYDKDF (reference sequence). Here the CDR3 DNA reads TGTGCCACCAGCAACCTTCCCTCGGGAGGGACGGATACGCAGTATTTT. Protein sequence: CATSNLPSGGTDTQYF.

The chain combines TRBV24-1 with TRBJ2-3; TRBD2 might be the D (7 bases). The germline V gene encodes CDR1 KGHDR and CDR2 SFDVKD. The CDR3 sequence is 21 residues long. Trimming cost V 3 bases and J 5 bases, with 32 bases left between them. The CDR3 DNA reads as TGTGCCACCAGTGATCCTGACCCGGGCAGGAGGGGGGGGTATAACAGAGATACGCAGTATTTT. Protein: CATSDPDPGRRGGYNRDTQYF.

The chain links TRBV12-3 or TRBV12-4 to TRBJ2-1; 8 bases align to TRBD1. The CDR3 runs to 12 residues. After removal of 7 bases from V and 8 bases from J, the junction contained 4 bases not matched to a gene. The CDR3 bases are TGTGCCAGCACCAAGACAGGGGATGAGCAGTTCTTC. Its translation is CASTKTGDEQFF.

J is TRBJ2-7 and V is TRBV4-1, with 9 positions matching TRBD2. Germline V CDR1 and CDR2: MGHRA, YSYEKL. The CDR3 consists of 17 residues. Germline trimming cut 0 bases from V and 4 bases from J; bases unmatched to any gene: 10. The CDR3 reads CASSQEWLAGNGYEQYF. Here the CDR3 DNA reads TGCGCCAGCAGCCAAGAGTGGCTAGCGGGGAACGGGTACGAGCAGTACTTC.

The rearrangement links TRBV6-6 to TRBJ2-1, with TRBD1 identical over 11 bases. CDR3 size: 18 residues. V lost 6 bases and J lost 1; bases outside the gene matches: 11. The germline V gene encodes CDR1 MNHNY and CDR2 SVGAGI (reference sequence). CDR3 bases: TGTGCCAGCAGGCGAGGCGGGACAGGGGGACTTTCCTACAATGAGCAGTTCTTC. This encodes CASRRGGTGGLSYNEQFF.

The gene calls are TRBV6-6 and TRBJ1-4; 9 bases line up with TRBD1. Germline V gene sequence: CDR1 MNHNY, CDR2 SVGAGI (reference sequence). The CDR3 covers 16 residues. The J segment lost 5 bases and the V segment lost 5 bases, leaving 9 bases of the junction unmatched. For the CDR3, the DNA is TGTGCCAGCAGTCCTCACAGGGGGCAGTCGAATGAAAAACTGTTTTTT. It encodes CASSPHRGQSNEKLFF.

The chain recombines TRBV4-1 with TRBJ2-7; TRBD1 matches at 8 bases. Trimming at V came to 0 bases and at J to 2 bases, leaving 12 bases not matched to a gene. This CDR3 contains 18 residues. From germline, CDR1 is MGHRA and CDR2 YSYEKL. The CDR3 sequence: CASSQEADRGPFTYEQYF. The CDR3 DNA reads TGCGCCAGCAGCCAAGAGGCTGACAGGGGCCCCTTTACCTACGAGCAGTACTTC.

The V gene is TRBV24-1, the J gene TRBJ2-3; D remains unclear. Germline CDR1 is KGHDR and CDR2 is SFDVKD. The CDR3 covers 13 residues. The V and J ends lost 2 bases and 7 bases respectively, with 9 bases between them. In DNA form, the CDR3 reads TGTGCCACCAGTGATTCTGTGGGCAATACGCAGTATTTT. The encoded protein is CATSDSVGNTQYF.

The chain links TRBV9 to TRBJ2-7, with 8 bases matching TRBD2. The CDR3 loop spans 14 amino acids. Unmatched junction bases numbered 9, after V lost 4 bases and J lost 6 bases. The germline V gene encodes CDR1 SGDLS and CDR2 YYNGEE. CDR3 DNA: TGTGCCAGCAGCCCGTGGACGGCGGGAGGCGAGCAGTACTTC. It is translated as CASSPWTAGGEQYF.

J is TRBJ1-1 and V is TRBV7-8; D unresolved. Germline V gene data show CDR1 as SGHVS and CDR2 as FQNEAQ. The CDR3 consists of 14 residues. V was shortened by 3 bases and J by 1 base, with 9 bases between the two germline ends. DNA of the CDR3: TGTGCCAGCAGCTTTTCGTCGGGGAACACTGAAGCTTTCTTT. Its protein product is CASSFSSGNTEAFF. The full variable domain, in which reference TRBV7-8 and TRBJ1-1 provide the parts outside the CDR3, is GAGVSQSPRYKVAKRGQDVALRCDPISGHVSLFWYQQALGQGPEFLTYFQNEAQLDKSGLPSDRFFAERPEGSVSTLKIQRTQQEDSAVYLCASSFSSGNTEAFFGQGTRLTVV.

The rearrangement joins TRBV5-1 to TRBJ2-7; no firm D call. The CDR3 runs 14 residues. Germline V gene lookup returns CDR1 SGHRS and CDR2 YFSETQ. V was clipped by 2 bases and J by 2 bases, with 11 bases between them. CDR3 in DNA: TGCGCCAGCAGCTTCGGTCCCTCGACCTACGAGCAGTACTTC. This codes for CASSFGPSTYEQYF.

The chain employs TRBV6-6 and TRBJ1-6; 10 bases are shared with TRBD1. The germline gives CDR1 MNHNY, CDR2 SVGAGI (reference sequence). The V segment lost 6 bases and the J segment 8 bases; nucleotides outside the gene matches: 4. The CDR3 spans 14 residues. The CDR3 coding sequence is TGTGCCAGCAGAGCCGGGACAGGGGATTCACCCCTCCACTTT. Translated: CASRAGTGDSPLHF.

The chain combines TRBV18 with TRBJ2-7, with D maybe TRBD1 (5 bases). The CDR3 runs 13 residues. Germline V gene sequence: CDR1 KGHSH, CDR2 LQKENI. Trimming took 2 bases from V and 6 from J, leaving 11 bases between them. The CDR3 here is CASSPSQGVEQYF. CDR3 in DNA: TGTGCCAGCTCACCATCGCAGGGTGTCGAGCAGTACTTC.

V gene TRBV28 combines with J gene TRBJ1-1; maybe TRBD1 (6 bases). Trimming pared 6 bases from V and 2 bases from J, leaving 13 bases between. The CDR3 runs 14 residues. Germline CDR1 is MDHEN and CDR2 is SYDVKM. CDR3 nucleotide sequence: TGTGCCAGCAGCCCCAGGACAGCTAACACTGAAGCTTTCTTT. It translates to CASSPRTANTEAFF.

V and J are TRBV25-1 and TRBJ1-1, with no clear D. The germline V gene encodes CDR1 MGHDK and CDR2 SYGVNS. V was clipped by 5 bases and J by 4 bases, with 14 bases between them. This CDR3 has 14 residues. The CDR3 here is CASSSGLGSTEAFF. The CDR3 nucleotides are TGTGCCAGCAGTAGTGGACTTGGGTCCACTGAAGCTTTCTTT.

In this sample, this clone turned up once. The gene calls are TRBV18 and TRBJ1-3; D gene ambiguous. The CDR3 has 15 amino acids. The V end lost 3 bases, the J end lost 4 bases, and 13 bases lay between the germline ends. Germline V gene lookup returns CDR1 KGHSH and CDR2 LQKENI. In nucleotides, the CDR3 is TGTGCCAGCTCACCCCCCGGGAGGACGGGAAACACCATATATTTT. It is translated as CASSPPGRTGNTIYF.

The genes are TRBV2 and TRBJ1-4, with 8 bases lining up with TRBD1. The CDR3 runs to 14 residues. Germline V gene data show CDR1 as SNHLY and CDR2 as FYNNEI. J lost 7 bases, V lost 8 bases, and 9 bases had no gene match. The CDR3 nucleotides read TGTGCCAGCGGATACCGGACAGGGAGTGAAAAACTGTTTTTT. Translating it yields CASGYRTGSEKLFF.

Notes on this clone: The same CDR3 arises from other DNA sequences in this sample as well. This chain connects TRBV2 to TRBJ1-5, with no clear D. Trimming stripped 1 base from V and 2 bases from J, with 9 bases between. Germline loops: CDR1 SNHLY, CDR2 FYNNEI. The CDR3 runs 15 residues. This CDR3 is CASSEDRGGNQPQHF. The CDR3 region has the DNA TGTGCCAGCAGTGAAGATCGGGGAGGCAATCAGCCCCAGCATTTT.

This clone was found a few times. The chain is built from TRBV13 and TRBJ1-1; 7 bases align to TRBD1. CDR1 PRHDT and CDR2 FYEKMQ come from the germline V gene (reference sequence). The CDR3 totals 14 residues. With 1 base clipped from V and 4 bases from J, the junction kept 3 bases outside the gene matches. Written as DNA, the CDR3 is TGTGCCAGCAGCTTAGTTCGACAGGGCACTGAAGCTTTCTTT. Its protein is CASSLVRQGTEAFF.

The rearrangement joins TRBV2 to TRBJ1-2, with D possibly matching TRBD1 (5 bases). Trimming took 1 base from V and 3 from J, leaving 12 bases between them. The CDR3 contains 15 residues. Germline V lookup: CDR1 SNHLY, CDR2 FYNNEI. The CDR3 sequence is CASSEGEGRDYGYTF. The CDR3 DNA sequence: TGTGCCAGCAGTGAAGGGGAAGGCAGGGACTATGGCTACACCTTC.

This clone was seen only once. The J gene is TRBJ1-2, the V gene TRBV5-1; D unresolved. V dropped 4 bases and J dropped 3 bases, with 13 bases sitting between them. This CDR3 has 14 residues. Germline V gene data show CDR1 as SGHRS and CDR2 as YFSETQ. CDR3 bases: TGCGCCAGCAGCCCAGGTGGGTCCCACTATGGCTACACCTTC. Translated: CASSPGGSHYGYTF.

The CDR3 nucleotides are TGTGCCAGCAGCCAAGACGCGGTTAGCTCCTACAATGAGCAGTTCTTC. Protein sequence: CASSQDAVSSYNEQFF. This chain links TRBV3-1 (or the pseudogene TRBV3-2) with TRBJ2-1, with D uncertain. V lost 0 bases and J 0 bases, leaving 9 bases between the germline ends. Per the germline V gene, CDR1 is LGHDT and CDR2 is YNNKEL (reference sequence). The CDR3 runs to 16 residues.